What follows is one T cell receptor (beta chain) and its context. The antigen remains undetermined. This specimen comes from a study of Graves' ophthalmopathy and Graves' hyperthyroidism. Study results and caveats: Among thyroid clonotypes expanded above 0.001 frequency, most also appeared in blood.

This CDR3 contains 15 residues. V was cut by 0 bases and J by 3 bases, with 14 bases left in between. Germline-derived CDR1 and CDR2 are DFQATT and SNEGSKA (reference sequence). Clinicians made diagnoses from clinical symptoms, serum thyroxine, TRAb, thyroid ultrasound and orbital computed tomography. PBMCs came from 8.5 to 10 ml of fresh peripheral blood. Using RNA transcripts, the TCR beta CDR3 regions were amplified. First-round RT-PCR employed HTBI primers, with a second-round multiplex PCR after it. TCRdb used MiXCR to reprocess the multiplex PCR reads, holding one entry per CDR3 protein. The profile covers some 250,000 distinct CDR3 sequences, with around 42% appearing a single time and roughly 45% taken by the ten largest.

The chain has TRBV20-1 and TRBJ1-2; D ambiguous. The TCR comes from an adult man with Graves' ophthalmopathy. The specimen sequenced was peripheral blood. This CDR3 is CSARDLARFDYGYTF. As DNA, the CDR3 is TGCAGTGCTAGAGATCTCGCCAGGTTCGACTATGGCTACACCTTC.